Following are 22 T cell receptor beta chains from one sample sequenced in a study of T cell responses to AZD1222 COVID-19 vaccine. Produced via immunoSEQ multiplex PCR; TCRdb's table is partial and in-frame only. In the table there are under 150,000 clones, over 75% of which are singletons. The sample consisted of peripheral blood, taken 28 days after the second AZD1222 dose. The source is an adult who received the AZD1222 COVID-19 vaccine.

This chain links TRBV2 with TRBJ1-2, with D unclear. CDR3 length: 11 residues. With 2 bases removed from V and 6 bases from J, the gap between germline ends came to 4 bases. Germline V lookup: CDR1 SNHLY, CDR2 FYNNEI. In nucleotides, the CDR3 is TGTGCCAGCAGTGAACAGGATGGCTACACCTTC. Its translation is CASSEQDGYTF.

This clone came up once. The J gene is TRBJ2-4, the V gene TRBV5-4; no clear D. CDR1 is SGHNT, CDR2 YYREEE, per germline (reference sequence). Trimming left V 3 bases short and J 4 bases short, with 14 bases between. The CDR3 runs 15 residues. The CDR3: CASSSSAAPKNIQYF. DNA of the CDR3: TGTGCCAGCAGCTCATCGGCAGCCCCGAAAAACATTCAGTACTTC.

The V and J genes are TRBV5-1 and TRBJ2-5; D might be TRBD1 or TRBD2, each matching 5 bases. The CDR3 length is 11 residues. V was pared by 3 bases and J by 8 bases, with 8 bases between. Germline V CDR1 and CDR2: SGHRS, YFSETQ. The CDR3 loop reads CASSSRGTQYF. The CDR3, as DNA: TGCGCCAGCAGCTCCCGGGGCACCCAGTACTTC.

CDR3 in DNA: TGTGCCAGCCAAAACCCGGAAGCTAACTATGGCTACACCTTC. As protein: CASQNPEANYGYTF. This chain joins TRBV21-1 and TRBJ1-2. TRBV21-1 is classified as a pseudogene. The CDR3 sequence is 14 residues long.

The V call is TRBV13, the J call TRBJ2-7; TRBD2 matches at 8 bases. CDR3 length: 15 amino acids. The germline V gene encodes CDR1 PRHDT and CDR2 FYEKMQ (reference sequence). The ends lost 2 bases at V and 5 bases at J; junction bases unmatched: 8. The CDR3 region is CASSLRGGARNEQYF. The CDR3 DNA reads as TGTGCCAGCAGCTTACGGGGGGGCGCTCGGAACGAGCAGTACTTC.

This clone occurred a few times. The chain employs TRBV2 and TRBJ2-5, with 10 bases identical to TRBD1. Germline values: CDR1 SNHLY, CDR2 FYNNEI. After removal of 6 bases from V and 5 bases from J, the junction contained 9 bases not matched to a gene. This CDR3 has 15 amino acids. CDR3 nucleotides: TGTGCCAGCAGAATAAGACAGGGGGCGCGGGAGACCCAGTACTTC. This sequence encodes CASRIRQGARETQYF. The whole variable domain, filled in from reference TRBV2 and TRBJ2-5, reads EPEVTQTPSHQVTQMGQEVILRCVPISNHLYFYWYRQILGQKVEFLVSFYNNEISEKSEIFDDQFSVERPDGSNFTLKIRSTKLEDSAMYFCASRIRQGARETQYFGPGTRLLVL.

The chain recombines TRBV24-1 with TRBJ2-3; no reliable D call. Germline lookup yields CDR1 KGHDR and CDR2 SFDVKD. V was pared by 3 bases and J by 4 bases, with 7 bases between. This CDR3 comprises 13 residues. The CDR3 is CATSDARPDTQYF. CDR3 in DNA: TGTGCCACCAGTGATGCACGGCCAGATACGCAGTATTTT.

The chain's CDR3 is CASSLGGGQDTDTQYF. CDR3 sequence (DNA): TGTGCCAGCAGTTTAGGTGGGGGGCAGGACACAGATACGCAGTATTTT. V and J are TRBV27 and TRBJ2-3, with D perhaps being TRBD1 or TRBD2 (6 bases each). Germline lookup yields CDR1 MNHEY and CDR2 SMNVEV (reference sequence). The CDR3 runs 16 residues. V was cut by 2 bases and J by 2 bases, with 14 bases left in between.

J is TRBJ1-3 and V is TRBV5-1; 7 positions match TRBD1. The CDR3 consists of 14 residues. J was trimmed by 4 bases and V by 4 bases; bases with no gene match: 5. In germline, CDR1 is SGHRS, CDR2 YFSETQ. CDR3 loop: CASSPGTEGNTIYF. DNA for the CDR3: TGCGCCAGCAGCCCCGGGACAGAAGGAAACACCATATATTTT.

The chain links TRBV5-6 to TRBJ2-7; D uncertain. This CDR3 contains 17 residues. Germline loops: CDR1 SGHDT, CDR2 YYEEEE. The V end was cut by 4 bases, the J end by 6 bases, with 26 bases between. The CDR3 spells CASSPTNFRRTASEQYF. The CDR3 DNA sequence: TGTGCCAGCAGCCCAACCAACTTTCGCCGGACGGCCAGCGAGCAGTACTTC.

This chain joins TRBV7-6 and TRBJ2-7; 9 bases fit TRBD2. With 5 bases clipped from V and 4 bases from J, the junction kept 6 bases outside the gene matches. This CDR3 has 14 amino acids. The germline V gene has CDR1 SGHVS and CDR2 FNYEAQ. The CDR3 nucleotides read TGTGCCAGCAGCGATGGGGGACTAGCTTACGAGCAGTACTTC. It yields the protein CASSDGGLAYEQYF.

This chain connects TRBV5-1 to TRBJ1-1; a possible D gene is TRBD1 (5 bases). CDR1 is SGHRS and CDR2 is YFSETQ in the germline V gene. CDR3 size: 13 residues. Trimming cost V 4 bases and J 5 bases, with 12 bases left between them. CDR3 DNA: TGCGCCAGCAGCCTCCAGGGTCAGACTGAAGCTTTCTTT. Translation gives CASSLQGQTEAFF.

The rearrangement joins TRBV11-2 to TRBJ2-3; 9 positions match TRBD1. The junction had 6 bases not matched to a gene; V was cut back by 5 bases and J by 0 bases. CDR1 and CDR2 from the germline V gene are SGHAT and FQNNGV. The CDR3 spans 16 residues. For the CDR3, the DNA is TGTGCCAGCAGCGGGGGGACAGGGCCTAGCACAGATACGCAGTATTTT. It is translated as CASSGGTGPSTDTQYF. Full variable domain (missing parts from reference TRBV11-2 and TRBJ2-3): EAGVAQSPRYKIIEKRQSVAFWCNPISGHATLYWYQQILGQGPKLLIQFQNNGVVDDSQLPKDRFSAERLKGVDSTLKIQPAKLEDSAVYLCASSGGTGPSTDTQYFGPGTRLTVL.

Comments on this clone: An end of the junction does not agree with germline; a read error may underlie this. The chain carries TRBV6-1 and TRBJ1-4; D not certain. Germline-derived CDR1 and CDR2 are MNHNS and SASEGT. The CDR3 totals 16 residues. Here the CDR3 reads CASREGLGRANEKLFF. CDR3 nucleotide sequence: TGTGCCAGCAGGGAAGGGTTAGGCAGAGCTAATGAAAAACTGTTTTTT.

CDR3 sequence: CASSQGPNEKLFF. The CDR3 region has the DNA TGTGCCAGCAGCCAAGGGCCGAATGAAAAACTGTTTTTT. The V and J genes are TRBV3-1 (or the pseudogene TRBV3-2) and TRBJ1-4; no clear D. The ends were cut back, 1 base at V and 5 bases at J, with 5 bases in the middle. CDR1 LGHDT and CDR2 YNNKEL come from the germline V gene (reference sequence). This CDR3 has 13 residues.

The chain links TRBV12-3 or TRBV12-4 to TRBJ2-7; D is unresolved. Trimming removed 7 bases at V and 4 bases at J, with 14 bases between. The CDR3 runs 13 residues. Here the CDR3 reads CASTSFGVYEQYF. The CDR3 DNA reads TGTGCCAGCACATCTTTTGGGGTATACGAGCAGTACTTC.

This chain links TRBV18 with TRBJ1-1; no clear D. CDR1 and CDR2 (germline): KGHSH, LQKENI. The V end was cut by 6 bases, the J end by 0 bases, with 11 bases between. CDR3 length: 14 amino acids. In nucleotides, the CDR3 is TGTGCCAGCTCCGTGGATTTAATGAACACTGAAGCTTTCTTT. Translated, it gives CASSVDLMNTEAFF.

CDR3: CASSLGRGQNTGELFF. In nucleotides, the CDR3 is TGCGCCAGCAGCTTGGGACGGGGACAGAACACCGGGGAGCTGTTTTTT. The V and J genes are TRBV5-1 and TRBJ2-2; D is possibly TRBD1 (6 bases). The length of the CDR3 is 16 residues. With 0 bases removed from V and 1 base from J, the gap between germline ends came to 10 bases. The germline gives CDR1 SGHRS, CDR2 YFSETQ.

The rearrangement joins TRBV5-1 to TRBJ1-1; unclear D gene. The CDR3 loop spans 15 amino acids. Germline CDR1 and CDR2: SGHRS and YFSETQ. Trimming stripped 4 bases from V and 1 base from J, with 14 bases between. CDR3 sequence: CASSPTPPENTEAFF. As DNA, the CDR3 is TGCGCCAGCAGCCCCACCCCACCCGAGAACACTGAAGCTTTCTTT.

This rearrangement joins TRBV5-4 to TRBJ1-4; the match to TRBD1 covers 7 bases. The V segment lost 3 bases and the J segment 4 bases; nucleotides outside the gene matches: 6. Germline CDR1 and CDR2: SGHNT and YYREEE (reference sequence). CDR3 length: 15 amino acids. The CDR3 here is CASSSNRGINEKLFF. In nucleotides, the CDR3 is TGTGCCAGCAGCTCAAACAGGGGAATTAATGAAAAACTGTTTTTT. Full variable domain (missing parts from reference TRBV5-4 and TRBJ1-4): ETGVTQSPTHLIKTRGQQVTLRCSSQSGHNTVSWYQQALGQGPQFIFQYYREEENGRGNFPPRFSGLQFPNYSSELNVNALELDDSALYLCASSSNRGINEKLFFGSGTQLSVL.

J is TRBJ1-3 and V is TRBV11-2; D not certain. The germline V gene has CDR1 SGHAT and CDR2 FQNNGV. The CDR3 consists of 14 residues. V was shortened by 1 base and J by 0 bases, with 4 bases between the two germline ends. CDR3 DNA: TGTGCCAGCAGCTTAGGGTTCTCTGGAAACACCATATATTTT. Amino acid sequence: CASSLGFSGNTIYF.

This clone was found once. The V and J genes are TRBV28 and TRBJ1-2; no definite D call. This CDR3 has 15 amino acids. Trimming cost V 5 bases and J 2 bases, with 15 bases left between them. Germline CDR1 and CDR2: MDHEN and SYDVKM. CDR3 sequence reads: CASSTSGLHNYGYTF. The CDR3 bases are TGTGCCAGCAGTACGTCCGGGCTTCACAACTATGGCTACACCTTC.